This is a list of T cell receptor beta chains from one sample in a study of T cell changes during pregnancy in multiple sclerosis. Assay: immunoSEQ multiplex PCR; the TCRdb copy retains only in-frame clones and omits some. The sample holds tens of thousands of clones, about 92% seen once. The sequences come from peripheral blood, collected in the third trimester of pregnancy. Every receptor here comes from a female donor in good health, enrolled as a control in a pregnancy study. The CDR3 runs from the conserved cysteine through the conserved F or W. D genes are given only for firm matches. Clone size is given for some rows only: seen once, a few or many times, or a class if the clone is expanded.

J: TRBJ2-1; D: TRBD2; size: .; V: TRBV6-5; DNA: TGTGCCAGCAGTTACGAGGTAGCGGGAGGCGTGGAGCAGTTCTTC; CDR3: CASSYEVAGGVEQFF
J: TRBJ2-6; D: .; size: .; V: TRBV4-1; DNA: TGCGCCAGCAGCCAAGAGCAGGACTACGGTGGCGTCCTGACTTTC; CDR3: CASSQEQDYGGVLTF
J: TRBJ1-3; D: .; size: .; V: TRBV4-1; DNA: TGCGCCAGCAGCCAAGTGGGGGGGGCCGGCCGAGTCTCTGGAAACACCATATATTTT; CDR3: CASSQVGGAGRVSGNTIYF
J: TRBJ2-2; D: .; size: once; V: TRBV14; DNA: TGTGCCAGCGGGGCCAATTCGGCCGGGGAGCTGTTTTTT; CDR3: CASGANSAGELFF
J: TRBJ1-5; D: TRBD1; size: .; V: TRBV6-6; DNA: TGTGCCAGCAGTTATTCACAGGGGGAAGGTCAGCCCCAGCATTTT; CDR3: CASSYSQGEGQPQHF
J: TRBJ1-5; D: .; size: .; V: TRBV6-1; DNA: TGTGCCAGCAGTGAGTTGCAGGGCCTATCCCAGCATTTT; CDR3: CASSELQGLSQHF
J: TRBJ2-3; D: TRBD2; size: .; V: TRBV27; DNA: TGTGCCAGCAGCCGCCCCGGGCTAGCGGGAACGGATACGCAGTATTTT; CDR3: CASSRPGLAGTDTQYF
J: TRBJ2-7; D: .; size: .; V: TRBV20-1; DNA: TGCAGTGCTAGAGGGGGGGAAGAGCAGTACTTC; CDR3: CSARGGEEQYF
J: TRBJ1-1; D: .; size: .; V: TRBV7-2; DNA: TGTGCCAGCAGTCCCGGGACATATGTTATTGGAGCTTTCTTT; CDR3: CASSPGTYVIGAFF
J: TRBJ2-7; D: .; size: .; V: TRBV29-1; DNA: TGCAGCGCCCAGAGGGACCAGGGGTCGGATTTTTACGAGCAGTACTTC; CDR3: CSAQRDQGSDFYEQYF
J: TRBJ2-2; D: .; size: .; V: TRBV27; DNA: TGTGCCAGCAGTTTTCGGGGCGGGGAGCTGTTTTTT; CDR3: CASSFRGGELFF
J: TRBJ1-3; D: TRBD1; size: once; V: TRBV7-9; DNA: TGTGCCAGCAGCTCCCGGGACAGGCCATACTCTGGAAACACCATATATTTT; CDR3: CASSSRDRPYSGNTIYF
J: TRBJ1-5; D: .; size: .; V: TRBV18; DNA: TGTGCCAGCTCCACTGAACAGGGTGGTCAGCCCCAGCATTTT; CDR3: CASSTEQGGQPQHF
J: TRBJ1-3; D: .; size: .; V: TRBV7-6; DNA: TGTGCCAGCAGCTCACTAACTGGGACATCTGGAAACACCATATATTTT; CDR3: CASSSLTGTSGNTIYF
J: TRBJ2-2; D: TRBD2; size: .; V: TRBV7-8; DNA: TGTGCCAGCAGCTTACCCCCGGGGAGGGTCCCCGGGGAGCTGTTTTTT; CDR3: CASSLPPGRVPGELFF
J: TRBJ1-6; D: TRBD1; size: .; V: TRBV4-1; DNA: TGCGCCAGCAGCCACCCGACAGGGCGACATTCACCCCTCCACTTT; CDR3: CASSHPTGRHSPLHF
J: TRBJ1-1; D: .; size: .; V: TRBV5-6; DNA: TGTGCCAGCAGCGTTGACACCGAAGCTTTCTTT; CDR3: CASSVDTEAFF
J: TRBJ2-4; D: TRBD1; size: .; V: TRBV28; DNA: TGTGCCAGCAGTTCTCTACAGGGGTCAAACATTCAGTACTTC; CDR3: CASSSLQGSNIQYF
J: TRBJ2-7; D: TRBD2; size: .; V: TRBV10-1; DNA: TGCGCCAGCAGTCCCCCCCGGACAACGTTAGCGGGCCCGCCGGAGCAGTACTTC; CDR3: CASSPPRTTLAGPPEQYF
J: TRBJ1-3; D: .; size: .; V: TRBV7-2; DNA: TGTGCCAGCAGCTTATCACAGGGAAACACCATATATTTT; CDR3: CASSLSQGNTIYF